This TCR beta chain appears in the sequencing data of a study of cytomegalovirus exposure and HLA in healthy donors. Findings and limits, study-wide: HLA allele associations emerged for about 16,000 TCR beta sequences in a later analysis, at 0.05 false discovery rate. Analyzed later, most CMV-associated TCR beta chains appeared HLA-restricted.

Vbeta (60) and Jbeta (13) primers were used in the PCR. Data came from immunoSEQ multiplex PCR; TCRdb stores just in-frame clones and leaves some out. The sample lists roughly 99,000 clones; more than 70% were seen once. Comment on this clone: Antigen: not known.

Germline V gene sequence: CDR1 LNHDA, CDR2 SQIVND (reference sequence). V dropped 6 bases and J dropped 0 bases, with 12 bases sitting between them. CDR3 length equals 16 residues. The sequence came from a man aged 30 to 39 in good health and CMV-seronegative. The rearrangement uses TRBV19 and TRBJ1-6, with TRBD1 as a possible D gene (6 bases). Sequences were obtained from PBMCs. CDR3 sequence reads: CASSSTGSSYNSPLHF. The CDR3 coding sequence is TGTGCCAGTAGCTCAACAGGGAGCTCCTATAATTCACCCCTCCACTTT.